This T cell receptor beta chain was profiled in a study of T cell clones after liver transplantation. Study-level background: Post-transplant blood was tracked for graft-donor-reactive T cell clones identified in a pre-transplant mixed lymphocyte reaction. Subjects received no induction therapy and standard immunosuppression until randomization at 12-24 months post-transplant. Samples came pre-transplant, pre-randomization before withdrawal, and post-randomization after withdrawal ended.

CDR3 length: 17 amino acids. Germline V lookup: CDR1 MDHEN, CDR2 SYDVKM. Unmatched junction bases numbered 10, after V lost 6 bases and J lost 1 base. Sequencing used immunoSEQ multiplex PCR; TCRdb keeps in-frame clones, though not all of them. The table records about 99,000 clones, 75% to 85% of them present only once. Findings and limits, study-wide: Post-transplant time points were not standardized, so conclusions are preliminary.

For this clone: Its cognate antigen is unknown.

Sequencing used CD4+ T cells from blood, obtained before liver transplant. This sequence joins TRBV28 and TRBJ2-5; 11 nucleotides match TRBD2. This clonotype originated in a human donor who received a liver transplant. The CDR3 is CASSPGASGRIQETQYF. The CDR3, as DNA: TGTGCCAGCAGCCCCGGGGCTAGCGGGAGGATCCAAGAGACCCAGTACTTC.